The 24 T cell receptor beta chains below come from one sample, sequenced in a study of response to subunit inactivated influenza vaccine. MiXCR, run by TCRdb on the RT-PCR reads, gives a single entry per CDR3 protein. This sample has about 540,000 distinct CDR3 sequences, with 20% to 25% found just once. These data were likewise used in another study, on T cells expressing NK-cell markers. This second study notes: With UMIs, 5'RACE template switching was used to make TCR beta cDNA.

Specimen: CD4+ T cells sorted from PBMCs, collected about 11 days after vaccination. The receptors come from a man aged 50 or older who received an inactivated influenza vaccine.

CDR3 DNA sequence: TGTGCCGCCAAGGGGCTAAAGTCTGGTGAGCAGTTCTTC. Translating gives CAAKGLKSGEQFF. The rearrangement links TRBV10-3 to TRBJ2-1; D may be TRBD1 (5 bases). CDR3 length: 13 residues. Deletions cut 11 bases from V and 9 bases from J, with 20 bases between. CDR1 and CDR2 (germline): ENHRY, SYGVKD.

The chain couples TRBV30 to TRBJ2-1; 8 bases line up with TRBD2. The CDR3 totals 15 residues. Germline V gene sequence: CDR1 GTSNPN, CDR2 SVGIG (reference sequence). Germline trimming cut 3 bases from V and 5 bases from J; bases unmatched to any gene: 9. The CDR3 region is CAWSPGTRRDNEQFF. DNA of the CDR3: TGTGCCTGGAGCCCAGGGACTAGGAGGGACAATGAGCAGTTCTTC. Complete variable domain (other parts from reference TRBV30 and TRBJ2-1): SQTIHQWPATLVQPVGSPLSLECTVEGTSNPNLYWYRQAAGRGLQLLFYSVGIGQISSEVPQNLSASRPQDRQFILSSKKLLLSDSGFYLCAWSPGTRRDNEQFFGPGTRLTVL.

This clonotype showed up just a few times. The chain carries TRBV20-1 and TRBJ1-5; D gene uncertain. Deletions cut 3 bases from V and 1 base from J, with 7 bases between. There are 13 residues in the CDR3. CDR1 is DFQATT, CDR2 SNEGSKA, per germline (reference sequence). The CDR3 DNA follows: TGCAGTGCTAGTCGCATAAGCAATCAGCCCCAGCATTTT. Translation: CSASRISNQPQHF.

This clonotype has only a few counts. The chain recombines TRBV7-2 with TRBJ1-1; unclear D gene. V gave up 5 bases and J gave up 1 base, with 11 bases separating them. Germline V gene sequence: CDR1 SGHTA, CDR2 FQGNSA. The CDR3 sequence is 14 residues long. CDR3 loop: CASSPVIRNTEAFF. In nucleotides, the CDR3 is TGTGCCAGCAGCCCAGTAATCCGGAACACTGAAGCTTTCTTT.

CDR3 sequence reads: CAISLQGADNSPLHF. The DNA for the CDR3 is TGTGCCATCAGCTTACAGGGGGCGGATAATTCACCCCTCCACTTT. The gene calls are TRBV10-3 and TRBJ1-6; TRBD1 matches 9 bases. CDR1 is ENHRY, CDR2 SYGVKD, per germline. V shed 6 bases, J shed 5 bases, and the junction held 5 bases outside the gene matches. This CDR3 is 15 amino acids long.

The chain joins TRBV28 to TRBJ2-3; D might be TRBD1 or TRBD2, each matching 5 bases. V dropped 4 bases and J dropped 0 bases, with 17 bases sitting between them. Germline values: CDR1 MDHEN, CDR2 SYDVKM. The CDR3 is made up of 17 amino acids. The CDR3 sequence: CASSSPTGAASTDTQYF. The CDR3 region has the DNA TGTGCCAGCAGTTCCCCTACAGGAGCGGCTAGCACAGATACGCAGTATTTT.

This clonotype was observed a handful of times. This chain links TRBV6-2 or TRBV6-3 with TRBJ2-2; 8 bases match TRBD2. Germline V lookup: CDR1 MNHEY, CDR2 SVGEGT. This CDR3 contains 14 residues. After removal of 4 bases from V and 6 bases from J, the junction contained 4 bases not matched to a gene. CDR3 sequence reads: CASSFAGGSGELFF. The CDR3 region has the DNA TGTGCCAGCAGTTTTGCGGGAGGTTCCGGGGAGCTGTTTTTT.

The CDR3 loop is CTLGGRGSLNTEAFF. CDR3 in DNA: TGCACCCTGGGGGGCAGGGGGAGCTTGAACACTGAAGCTTTCTTT. V and J are TRBV20-1 and TRBJ1-1; 7 positions match TRBD1. The CDR3 consists of 15 residues. Germline V CDR1 and CDR2: DFQATT, SNEGSKA (reference sequence).

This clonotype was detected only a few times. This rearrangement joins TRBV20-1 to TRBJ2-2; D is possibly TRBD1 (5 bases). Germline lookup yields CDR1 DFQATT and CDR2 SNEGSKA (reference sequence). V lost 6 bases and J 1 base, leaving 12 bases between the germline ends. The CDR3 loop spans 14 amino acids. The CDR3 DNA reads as TGCAGTGCCGGATCCCAGGGGAACACCGGGGAGCTGTTTTTT. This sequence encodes CSAGSQGNTGELFF.

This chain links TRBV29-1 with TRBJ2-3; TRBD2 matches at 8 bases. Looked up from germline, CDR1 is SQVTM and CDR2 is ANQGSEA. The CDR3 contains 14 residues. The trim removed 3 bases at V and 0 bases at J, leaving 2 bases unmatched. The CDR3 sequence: CSVERGASTDTQYF. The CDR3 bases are TGCAGCGTTGAGCGGGGGGCGAGCACAGATACGCAGTATTTT.

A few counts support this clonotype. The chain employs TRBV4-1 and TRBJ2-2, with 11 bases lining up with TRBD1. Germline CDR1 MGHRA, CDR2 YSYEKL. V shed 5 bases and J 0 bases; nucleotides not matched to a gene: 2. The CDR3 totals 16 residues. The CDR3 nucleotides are TGCGCCAGCAGCAAGGACAGGGGGCCGAACACCGGGGAGCTGTTTTTT. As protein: CASSKDRGPNTGELFF.

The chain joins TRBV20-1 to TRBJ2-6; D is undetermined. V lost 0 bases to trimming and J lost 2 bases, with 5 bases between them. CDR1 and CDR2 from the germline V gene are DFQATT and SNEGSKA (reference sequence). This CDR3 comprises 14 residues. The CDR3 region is CSARDDTGANVLTF. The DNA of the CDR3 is TGCAGTGCTAGAGATGACACTGGGGCCAACGTCCTGACTTTC.

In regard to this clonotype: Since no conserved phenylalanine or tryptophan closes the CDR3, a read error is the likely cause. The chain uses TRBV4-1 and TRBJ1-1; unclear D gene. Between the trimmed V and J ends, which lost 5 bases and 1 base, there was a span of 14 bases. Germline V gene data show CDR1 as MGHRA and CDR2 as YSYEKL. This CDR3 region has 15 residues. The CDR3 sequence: CASSLPWGSNTEAFV. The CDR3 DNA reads TGCGCCAGCAGCTTACCATGGGGATCGAACACTGAAGCTTTCGTT.

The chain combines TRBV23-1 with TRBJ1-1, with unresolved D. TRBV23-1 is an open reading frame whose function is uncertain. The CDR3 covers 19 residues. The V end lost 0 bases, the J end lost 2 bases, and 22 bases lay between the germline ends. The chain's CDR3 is CASSQSSGGFGRLNTEAFF. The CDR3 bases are TGCGCCAGCAGTCAATCGAGCGGAGGTTTTGGCAGACTTAACACTGAAGCTTTCTTT.

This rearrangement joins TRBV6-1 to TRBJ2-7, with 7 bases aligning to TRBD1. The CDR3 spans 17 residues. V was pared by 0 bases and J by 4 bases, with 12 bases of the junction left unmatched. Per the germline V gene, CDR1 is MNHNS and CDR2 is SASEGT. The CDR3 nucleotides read TGTGCCAGCAGTGAAGCATCTGGACAGGCCTACTCGTACGAGCAGTACTTC. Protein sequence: CASSEASGQAYSYEQYF.

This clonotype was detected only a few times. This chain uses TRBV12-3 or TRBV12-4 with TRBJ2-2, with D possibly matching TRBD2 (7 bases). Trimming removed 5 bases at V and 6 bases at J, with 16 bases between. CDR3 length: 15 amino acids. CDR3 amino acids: CASSPRGGVPGELFF. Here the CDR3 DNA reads TGTGCCAGCAGTCCTAGGGGGGGGGTCCCCGGGGAGCTGTTTTTT.

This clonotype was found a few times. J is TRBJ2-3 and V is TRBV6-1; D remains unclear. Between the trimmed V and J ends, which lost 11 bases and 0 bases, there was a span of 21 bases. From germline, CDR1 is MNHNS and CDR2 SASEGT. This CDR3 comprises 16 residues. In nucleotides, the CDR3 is TGTGCCGCCGCCGGAAGTAAACCCACTAGCACAGATACGCAGTATTTT. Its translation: CAAAGSKPTSTDTQYF.

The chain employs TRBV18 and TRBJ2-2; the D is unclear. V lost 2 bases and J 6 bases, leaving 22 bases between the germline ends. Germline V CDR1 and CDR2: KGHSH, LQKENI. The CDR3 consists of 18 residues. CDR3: CASSPKPQQSTSPGELFF. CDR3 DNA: TGTGCCAGCTCACCAAAGCCCCAACAATCCACCAGCCCCGGGGAGCTGTTTTTT. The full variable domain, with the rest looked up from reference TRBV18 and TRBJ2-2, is NAGVMQNPRHLVRRRGQEARLRCSPMKGHSHVYWYRQLPEEGLKFMVYLQKENIIDESGMPKERFSAEFPKEGPSILRIQQVVRGDSAAYFCASSPKPQQSTSPGELFFGEGSRLTVL.

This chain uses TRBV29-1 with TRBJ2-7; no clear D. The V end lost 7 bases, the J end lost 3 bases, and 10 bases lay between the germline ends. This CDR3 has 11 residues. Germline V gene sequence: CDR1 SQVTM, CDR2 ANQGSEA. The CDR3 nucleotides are TGCAGCGGGACGTTTAACTACGAGCAGTACTTC. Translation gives CSGTFNYEQYF.

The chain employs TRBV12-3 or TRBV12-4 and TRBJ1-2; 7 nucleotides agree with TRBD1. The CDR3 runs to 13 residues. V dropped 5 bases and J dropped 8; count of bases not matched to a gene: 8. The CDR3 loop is CASSPTTGLGYTF. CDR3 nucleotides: TGTGCCAGCAGTCCGACGACAGGGCTGGGCTACACCTTC.

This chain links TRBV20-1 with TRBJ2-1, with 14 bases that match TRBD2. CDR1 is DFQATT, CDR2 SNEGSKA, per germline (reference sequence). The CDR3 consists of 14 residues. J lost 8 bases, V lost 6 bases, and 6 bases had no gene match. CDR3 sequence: CSASGTSGSYEQFF. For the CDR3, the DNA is TGCAGTGCCTCCGGGACTAGCGGGAGTTATGAGCAGTTCTTC.

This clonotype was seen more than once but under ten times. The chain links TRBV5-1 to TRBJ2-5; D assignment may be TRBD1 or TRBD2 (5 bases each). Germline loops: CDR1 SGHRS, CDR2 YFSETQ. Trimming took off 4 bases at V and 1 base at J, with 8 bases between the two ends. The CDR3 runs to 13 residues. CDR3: CASSHGTQETQYF. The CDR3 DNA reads TGCGCCAGCAGCCACGGGACCCAAGAGACCCAGTACTTC. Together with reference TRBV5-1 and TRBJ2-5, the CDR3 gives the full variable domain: KAGVTQTPRYLIKTRGQQVTLSCSPISGHRSVSWYQQTPGQGLQFLFEYFSETQRNKGNFPGRFSGRQFSNSRSEMNVSTLELGDSALYLCASSHGTQETQYFGPGTRLLVL.

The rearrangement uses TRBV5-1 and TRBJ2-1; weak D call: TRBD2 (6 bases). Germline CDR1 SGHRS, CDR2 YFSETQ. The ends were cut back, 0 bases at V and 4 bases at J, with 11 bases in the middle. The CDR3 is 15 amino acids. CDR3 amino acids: CASSLAGDQYNEQFF. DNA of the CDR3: TGCGCCAGCAGCTTGGCGGGGGACCAATACAATGAGCAGTTCTTC.

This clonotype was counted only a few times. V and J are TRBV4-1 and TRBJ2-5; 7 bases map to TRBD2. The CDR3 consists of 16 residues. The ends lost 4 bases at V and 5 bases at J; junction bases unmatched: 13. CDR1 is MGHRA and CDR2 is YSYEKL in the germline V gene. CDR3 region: CASSPQMGGGRETQYF. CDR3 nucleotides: TGCGCCAGCAGCCCTCAAATGGGGGGGGGACGTGAGACCCAGTACTTC.